Presented here are 20 T cell receptor beta chains from one specimen sequenced in a study of human T cells and chemical hapten exposure. Stated time point: patch test 1, 2 weeks after DPC sensitization. Treatment in this sample: therapeutic diphenylcyclopropenone sensitization with weekly scalp DPC. TCRdb re-analysed the RACE reads in MiXCR, keeping a single row per CDR3 protein. Of roughly 180,000 distinct CDR3 sequences listed, approximately 20% are singletons. Sequencing was performed on whole blood, taken in connection with sensitization to the hapten diphenylcyclopropenone (DPC). All receptors derive from a woman aged 50 to 60 with alopecia areata. Some clones in this sample may be carry-over from other donors' samples.

The chain recombines TRBV2 with TRBJ2-1; D gene uncertain. The length of the CDR3 is 14 residues. CDR1 is SNHLY, CDR2 FYNNEI, per germline. V lost 3 bases and J 4 bases, leaving 10 bases between the germline ends. The CDR3 region is CASSDATQYNEQFF. The CDR3 DNA sequence: TGTGCCAGCAGTGATGCGACACAATACAATGAGCAGTTCTTC.

In its sample, this clonotype was seen a few times. This chain joins TRBV4-2 and TRBJ1-1, with D unresolved. Germline V gene lookup returns CDR1 LGHNA and CDR2 YNFKEQ. The CDR3 has 13 residues. V lost 0 bases, J lost 3 bases, and 5 bases lay in between. The CDR3 here is CASSQDLDTEAFF. The CDR3 nucleotides are TGTGCCAGCAGCCAAGATCTCGACACTGAAGCTTTCTTT.

The chain recombines TRBV29-1 with TRBJ1-5; D gene uncertain. CDR3 length equals 12 residues. CDR1 is SQVTM and CDR2 is ANQGSEA in the germline V gene. V was shortened by 8 bases and J by 7 bases, with 15 bases between the two germline ends. CDR3 sequence: CSTRELGQPQHF. CDR3 coding DNA: TGCAGCACTCGGGAGCTAGGGCAGCCCCAGCATTTT.

The CDR3 sequence: CAISETQGGSTDTQYF. The CDR3 nucleotides are TGTGCCATCAGTGAGACCCAGGGAGGAAGCACAGATACGCAGTATTTT. This chain links TRBV10-3 with TRBJ2-3, with a tentative D call TRBD2 (6 bases). V was pared by 2 bases and J by 0 bases, with 12 bases between. The CDR3 has 16 amino acids. Per the germline V gene, CDR1 is ENHRY and CDR2 is SYGVKD.

This sequence joins TRBV7-9 and TRBJ1-3; D is uncertain. The CDR3 is 15 amino acids. The germline V and J ends were trimmed by 5 bases and 4 bases, with 15 bases remaining between them. Germline V lookup: CDR1 SEHNR, CDR2 FQNEAQ (reference sequence). The CDR3 bases are TGTGCCAGCAGCCCCCCTTTCCGGGTGGGAAACACCATATATTTT. Translation: CASSPPFRVGNTIYF.

This clonotype has a handful of counts. This chain connects TRBV28 to TRBJ2-3; D may be TRBD2 (6 bases). V was trimmed by 4 bases and J by 1 base, leaving 12 bases between them. The germline gives CDR1 MDHEN, CDR2 SYDVKM. The CDR3 length is 15 residues. The CDR3 reads CASSSQRVRTDTQYF. CDR3 bases: TGTGCCAGCAGTTCCCAGCGGGTCCGCACAGATACGCAGTATTTT.

The V gene is TRBV7-3, the J gene TRBJ2-7; D ambiguous. The CDR3 runs to 13 residues. Germline assignment: CDR1 SGHTA and CDR2 FQGTGA. Trimming shortened V by 4 bases and J by 4 bases, and 11 bases separated the two germline ends. The chain's CDR3 is CASSSLLGYEQYF. The CDR3 region has the DNA TGTGCCAGCAGCTCCCTTCTTGGGTACGAGCAGTACTTC.

This clonotype was counted a few times. The rearrangement links TRBV7-3 to TRBJ1-1; TRBD1 is a possible D gene (5 bases). Looked up from germline, CDR1 is SGHTA and CDR2 is FQGTGA. V lost 2 bases to trimming and J lost 11 bases, with 15 bases between them. The CDR3 totals 13 residues. In DNA, the CDR3 is TGTGCCAGCAGCTTAGGGGCCGGGACTCGGGCTTTCTTT. This codes for CASSLGAGTRAFF.

This chain uses TRBV10-3 with TRBJ2-3; tentatively, D is TRBD1 (6 bases). Germline CDR1 reads ENHRY; CDR2 reads SYGVKD. Trimming took off 3 bases at V and 3 bases at J, with 16 bases between the two ends. CDR3 length equals 16 residues. DNA of the CDR3: TGTGCCATCAGTGATCCGGGACACGACTTAACAGATACGCAGTATTTT. Its translation: CAISDPGHDLTDTQYF.

The chain uses TRBV7-9 and TRBJ2-2; D unresolved. The CDR3 sequence is 14 residues long. Trimming took 7 bases from V and 0 from J, leaving 9 bases between them. Germline values: CDR1 SEHNR, CDR2 FQNEAQ (reference sequence). The CDR3 DNA reads TGTGCCAGCACCCCCCTCGCGAACACCGGGGAGCTGTTTTTT. Translated: CASTPLANTGELFF.

This clonotype appeared a few times. The chain combines TRBV5-1 with TRBJ2-5; 11 bases map to TRBD2. V was clipped by 4 bases and J by 1 base; unmatched bases: 9. This CDR3 has 17 residues. The germline V gene encodes CDR1 SGHRS and CDR2 YFSETQ. The CDR3: CASSGTPGTSGQETQYF. CDR3 DNA: TGCGCCAGCAGCGGCACCCCCGGGACTAGCGGCCAAGAGACCCAGTACTTC.

This clonotype was seen only once. DNA for the CDR3: TGCGCCAGCAGCCAAGTAGGGACAGGGTTACGCGCTTTCTTT. It codes for CASSQVGTGLRAFF. V gene TRBV4-1 combines with J gene TRBJ1-1; TRBD1 aligns across 9 bases. Germline-derived CDR1 and CDR2 are MGHRA and YSYEKL. The CDR3 has 14 residues. The junction had 8 bases not matched to a gene; V was cut back by 1 base and J by 11 bases.

The V and J genes are TRBV7-2 and TRBJ2-3, with TRBD2 matching 12 bases. The germline gives CDR1 SGHTA, CDR2 FQGNSA. This CDR3 has 18 amino acids. The ends lost 5 bases at V and 2 bases at J; junction bases unmatched: 11. CDR3 sequence reads: CASSPGWASGGDTDTQYF. CDR3 in DNA: TGTGCCAGCAGCCCTGGCTGGGCTAGCGGGGGGGACACAGATACGCAGTATTTT.

CDR3 loop: CSARTSGSAYEQYF. The CDR3 DNA follows: TGCAGTGCTCGGACTAGCGGGAGTGCCTACGAGCAGTACTTC. This chain connects TRBV20-1 to TRBJ2-7, with 13 bases aligning to TRBD2. The CDR3 has 14 amino acids. Germline-derived CDR1 and CDR2 are DFQATT and SNEGSKA (reference sequence). V shed 5 bases and J 2 bases; nucleotides not matched to a gene: 3.

J is TRBJ2-7 and V is TRBV9; D is possibly TRBD2 (5 bases). This CDR3 is 15 amino acids long. Germline V CDR1 and CDR2: SGDLS, YYNGEE. V was trimmed by 0 bases and J by 4 bases, leaving 14 bases between them. CDR3 in amino acids: CASSVGQAGIYEQYF. The CDR3 coding sequence is TGTGCCAGCAGCGTAGGTCAGGCGGGTATTTACGAGCAGTACTTC.

This chain uses TRBV11-3 with TRBJ1-1, with unresolved D. The CDR3 has 13 residues. The germline V gene encodes CDR1 SGHNT and CDR2 YENEEA. V lost 2 bases and J lost 0, with 4 bases in between. CDR3 in DNA: TGTGCCAGCAGCTTATCGATGAACACTGAAGCTTTCTTT. Its protein product is CASSLSMNTEAFF.

This clonotype was seen a handful of times. The J gene is TRBJ2-4, the V gene TRBV30; no clear D. Germline CDR1 is GTSNPN and CDR2 is SVGIG (reference sequence). The germline V and J ends were trimmed by 3 bases and 8 bases, with 11 bases remaining between them. The CDR3 contains 12 residues. As DNA, the CDR3 is TGTGCCTGGAGGGGCACGGTAGACATTCAGTACTTC. This sequence encodes CAWRGTVDIQYF.

This clonotype was counted between two and nine times. This rearrangement joins TRBV6-2 or TRBV6-3 to TRBJ2-1; the match to TRBD1 covers 10 bases. The CDR3 has 15 amino acids. J was trimmed by 9 bases and V by 7 bases; bases with no gene match: 12. Germline CDR1 MNHEY, CDR2 SVGEGT. The CDR3, as DNA: TGTGCCAGCAACGAACCGGGACAGGGGAAGCGTGAGCAGTTCTTC. Encoded protein: CASNEPGQGKREQFF.

This rearrangement joins TRBV24-1 to TRBJ2-1, with 12 nucleotides matching TRBD2. The trim removed 0 bases at V and 5 bases at J, leaving 4 bases unmatched. Germline-derived CDR1 and CDR2 are KGHDR and SFDVKD. The CDR3 covers 17 residues. CDR3: CATSDLASGRANNEQFF. In nucleotides, the CDR3 is TGTGCCACCAGTGATTTGGCTAGCGGGAGGGCAAACAATGAGCAGTTCTTC.

The genes are TRBV5-1 and TRBJ2-3; a weak D match, TRBD1 (5 bases). This CDR3 has 14 amino acids. V shed 7 bases and J shed 0 bases, with 12 bases lying between them. Germline assignment: CDR1 SGHRS and CDR2 YFSETQ. CDR3 in amino acids: CASQTVLSTDTQYF. The CDR3 DNA reads TGCGCCAGCCAGACAGTCCTTAGCACAGATACGCAGTATTTT.